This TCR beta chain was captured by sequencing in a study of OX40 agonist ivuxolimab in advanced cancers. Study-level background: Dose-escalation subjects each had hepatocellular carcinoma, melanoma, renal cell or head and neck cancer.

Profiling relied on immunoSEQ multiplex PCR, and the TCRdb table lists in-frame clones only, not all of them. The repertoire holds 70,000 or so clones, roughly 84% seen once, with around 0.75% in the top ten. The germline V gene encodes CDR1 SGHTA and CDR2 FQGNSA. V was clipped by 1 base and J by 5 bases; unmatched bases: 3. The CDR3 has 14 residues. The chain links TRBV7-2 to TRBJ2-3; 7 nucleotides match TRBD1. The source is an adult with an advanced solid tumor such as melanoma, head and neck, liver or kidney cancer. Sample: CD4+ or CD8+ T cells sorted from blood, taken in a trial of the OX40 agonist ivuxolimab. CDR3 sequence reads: CASSLDRGLDTQYF. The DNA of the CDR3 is TGTGCCAGCAGCTTAGACAGGGGATTAGATACGCAGTATTTT.